This TCR beta chain was observed in a study of T cell responses to AZD1222 COVID-19 vaccine. In the study overall: Pooled together were second doses at about 4 or about 12 weeks. Notes on the study in general: The study found vaccine-associated CD4 TCRs spanning spike, dominant at 160-218 and 743-854.

The protocol was immunoSEQ multiplex PCR, while the TCRdb copy is restricted to in-frame clones and leaves out a portion. Here the sample spans about 150,000 clones, over 75% being singletons. Notes on this clone: Its antigen is undetermined.

The CDR3 runs to 12 residues. V was clipped by 3 bases and J by 5 bases, with 8 bases between them. Germline CDR1 is SGHAT and CDR2 is FQDESV (reference sequence). The clonotype originates from an adult in good health. The chain couples TRBV11-1 to TRBJ2-7, with D hard to call. The specimen was peripheral blood, collected on day 0 of AZD1222 vaccination. In nucleotides, the CDR3 is TGTGCCAGCAGCTTCGCTCAGGACGAGCAGTACTTC. It is translated as CASSFAQDEQYF.